A selection of T cell receptor beta chains follows, all from one sample in a study of T cells in Graves' hyperthyroidism and ophthalmopathy. MiXCR, applied by TCRdb to the multiplex PCR reads, yields one record per CDR3 protein. The sample yields 450,000 to 550,000 distinct CDR3 sequences, 24% seen once. Sequencing was performed on blood. All receptors come from a woman aged 25 to 39 with Graves' ophthalmopathy. Both conserved end residues are part of each CDR3. D genes are given only for firm matches. Size values are once, few and many counts, or a class for expanded clones, and some rows have none.

d_gene,j_gene,v_gene,abundance,CDR3aa,CDR3nt
NA,TRBJ2-7,TRBV20-1,once,CSARPAYSYEQYF,TGCAGTGCTAGACCTGCGTACTCCTACGAGCAGTACTTC
NA,TRBJ2-7,TRBV7-9,NA,CASSLSWEQYF,TGTGCCAGCAGCTTATCCTGGGAGCAGTACTTC
NA,TRBJ2-5,TRBV13,many,CASSAKTLTGYEETQYF,TGTGCCAGCAGCGCTAAGACTCTGACAGGATATGAAGAGACCCAGTACTTC
NA,TRBJ2-2,TRBV12-3/TRBV12-4,NA,CASSSSRGGGSGELFF,TGTGCCAGCAGTTCATCCCGGGGTGGGGGTTCCGGGGAGCTGTTTTTT
TRBD1,TRBJ2-2,TRBV7-3,many,CASSLLRGKYTGELFF,TGTGCCAGCAGCCTGCTCAGGGGGAAGTACACCGGGGAGCTGTTTTTT
TRBD2,TRBJ2-2,TRBV2,many,CASISGPIPTGELFF,TGTGCCAGCATTAGCGGGCCTATTCCCACCGGGGAGCTGTTTTTT
NA,TRBJ2-7,TRBV12-3/TRBV12-4,many,CASSYLGGHEQYF,TGTGCCAGCAGTTACTTGGGAGGCCACGAGCAGTACTTC
NA,TRBJ1-2,TRBV18,NA,CASTQETNYGYTF,TGTGCCAGCACCCAAGAGACTAACTATGGCTACACCTTC
NA,TRBJ2-5,TRBV18,few,CASSPPPGTQYF,TGTGCCAGCTCACCACCGCCGGGGACCCAGTACTTC
NA,TRBJ1-2,TRBV4-1,few,CASSQDLAQPWPYTF,TGCGCCAGCAGCCAAGATCTTGCGCAACCTTGGCCTTACACCTTC
NA,TRBJ2-5,TRBV7-8,few,CASSLSVGIKETQYF,TGTGCCAGCAGCTTAAGTGTGGGGATTAAAGAGACCCAGTACTTC
TRBD1,TRBJ2-7,TRBV7-2,many,CASSTQQGPYEQYF,TGTGCCAGCAGCACCCAACAGGGGCCCTACGAGCAGTACTTC
NA,TRBJ2-7,TRBV7-2,many,CASSSTTSYEQYF,TGTGCCAGCAGCTCGACTACCTCCTACGAGCAGTACTTC
TRBD1,TRBJ1-1,TRBV2,few,CASSPRGTGAAEAFF,TGTGCCAGCAGCCCGCGGGGCACAGGGGCGGCGGAAGCTTTCTTT
TRBD2,TRBJ2-2,TRBV6-2/TRBV6-3,NA,CASSYSWTSGANTGELFF,TGTGCCAGCAGTTACAGCTGGACTAGCGGTGCGAACACCGGGGAGCTGTTTTTT
TRBD1,TRBJ2-2,TRBV27,many,CASSWTGVTGELFF,TGTGCCAGCAGTTGGACAGGGGTCACCGGGGAGCTGTTTTTT